The clone carrying this T cell receptor beta chain showed up many times. Its specificity is unknown. Time point denoted: persistent/refractory GD, antithyroid drugs over 5 years with positive TRAb. Researchers made the TCR library from RNA that was extracted from PBMCs. The authors built TCR beta libraries using iRepertoire HTBI primers and Arm-PCR of CDR3 regions. TCRdb ran MiXCR on the multiplex PCR reads and lists one entry per CDR3 protein. The table lists a few hundred thousand distinct CDR3 sequences, more than 20% of them singletons. The data originate from a study of regulatory T cells in long-lasting Graves disease. Across the whole study: In persistent Graves' disease, antithyroid drugs had been taken for over 5 years and TSH receptor antibodies stayed positive. Study findings and constraints: New patients shared about 910 public clonotypes, and persistent patients shared more, with fewer than 3,500. Persistent Graves' disease cases displayed lower TCR diversity than newly diagnosed ones. With persistent disease, TRBV28, TRBJ1-2 and TRBJ2-5 were the favored segments.

V lost 2 bases to trimming and J lost 5 bases; unmatched junction nucleotides: 1. CDR1 SEHNR and CDR2 FQNEAQ come from the germline V gene (reference sequence). The CDR3 has 15 residues. The input for sequencing was peripheral blood mononuclear cells (PBMCs), taken when the disease was refractory, from a patient treated with antithyroid drugs. The receptor was isolated from a middle-aged woman with Graves disease. J is TRBJ2-2 and V is TRBV7-9; 11 bases agree with TRBD2. CDR3 nucleotide sequence: TGTGCCAGCAGCTTAACTAGCGGGAGTACCGGGGAGCTGTTTTTT. This gives the protein CASSLTSGSTGELFF.